The 7 T cell receptor beta chains reported below all come from one sample, sequenced in a study of metastatic and nonmetastatic thyroid tumors. Patients were all untreated before their thyroid surgery. TCRdb re-analyzed the PCR reads through MiXCR. Among about 43,000 clones listed, more than 3% were seen once. Input material: blood. The source of these receptors is a female donor with papillary thyroid cancer or a benign thyroid nodule (not recorded which). Some clones in this sample may be carry-over from other donors' samples.

This clone occurred many times. The same CDR3 can be traced to other DNA sequences in this sample. The genes are TRBV7-3 and TRBJ2-1, with 7 bases identical to TRBD2. Germline V lookup: CDR1 SGHTA, CDR2 FQGTGA. CDR3 length: 16 amino acids. The V segment lost 4 bases and the J segment 6 bases; nucleotides outside the gene matches: 12. The CDR3 protein is CASSSEGGRVSNEQFF. CDR3 DNA sequence: TGTGCCAGCAGCTCCGAAGGCGGGAGAGTTAGCAATGAGCAGTTCTTC.

The table lists this clone with a few counts. The chain employs TRBV29-1 and TRBJ2-7, with TRBD2 matching over 7 bases. The CDR3 runs 12 residues. The ends lost 4 bases at V and 3 bases at J; junction bases unmatched: 3. Germline V lookup: CDR1 SQVTM, CDR2 ANQGSEA. CDR3 region: CSVVASGYEQYF. The CDR3 nucleotides read TGCAGCGTTGTCGCTAGCGGCTACGAGCAGTACTTC.

This clone was seen only a few times. The chain joins TRBV27 to TRBJ2-7, with 8 bases aligning to TRBD2. The ends lost 6 bases at V and 0 bases at J; junction bases unmatched: 10. The CDR3 has 16 amino acids. Per germline, CDR1 MNHEY and CDR2 SMNVEV (reference sequence). CDR3 protein: CASSPGGGRTSYEQYF. The CDR3 DNA is TGTGCCAGCAGCCCCGGCGGCGGGAGGACCTCCTACGAGCAGTACTTC.

This clone has a handful of counts. The chain recombines TRBV9 with TRBJ1-1; D unresolved. CDR3 size: 14 residues. From germline, CDR1 is SGDLS and CDR2 YYNGEE. Trimming removed 5 bases at V and 1 base at J, with 12 bases between. CDR3 in DNA: TGTGCCAGCAGTTTATTTCCCAAGAACACTGAAGCTTTCTTT. The encoded protein is CASSLFPKNTEAFF. Drawing the rest from reference TRBV9 and TRBJ1-1, the complete variable domain is DSGVTQTPKHLITATGQRVTLRCSPRSGDLSVYWYQQSLDQGLQFLIQYYNGEERAKGNILERFSAQQFPDLHSELNLSSLELGDSALYFCASSLFPKNTEAFFGQGTRLTVV.

About this clone: A single base separates this from a much larger clone, so it may be a read error. This same CDR3 is encoded by further DNA sequences in the sample. The chain couples TRBV28 to TRBJ2-5; D is unresolved. From germline, CDR1 is MDHEN and CDR2 SYDVKM. The CDR3 extends over 14 amino acids. CDR3: CASSFGSHGETQYF. In DNA form, the CDR3 reads TGCGCCAGCAGTTTCGGGTCCCATGGGGAGACCCAGTACTTC.

This clone has just a few counts. The chain joins TRBV6-2 or TRBV6-3 to TRBJ1-5; D is undetermined. V dropped 0 bases and J dropped 7 bases, with 19 bases sitting between them. The germline gives CDR1 MNHEY, CDR2 SVGEGT. The CDR3 sequence is 17 residues long. The CDR3, as DNA: TGTGCCAGCAGTTACTCGGGATATAGGCTCCCACGACAGCCCCAGCATTTT. It yields the protein CASSYSGYRLPRQPQHF.

This clone was observed many times. The rearrangement uses TRBV11-2 and TRBJ2-1; D unresolved. Germline values: CDR1 SGHAT, CDR2 FQNNGV. Deletions cut 3 bases from V and 9 bases from J, with 12 bases between. CDR3 size: 13 residues. CDR3 in DNA: TGTGCCAGCAGCTTCCCGGTTTTGAGTGAGCAGTTCTTC. Translating gives CASSFPVLSEQFF.